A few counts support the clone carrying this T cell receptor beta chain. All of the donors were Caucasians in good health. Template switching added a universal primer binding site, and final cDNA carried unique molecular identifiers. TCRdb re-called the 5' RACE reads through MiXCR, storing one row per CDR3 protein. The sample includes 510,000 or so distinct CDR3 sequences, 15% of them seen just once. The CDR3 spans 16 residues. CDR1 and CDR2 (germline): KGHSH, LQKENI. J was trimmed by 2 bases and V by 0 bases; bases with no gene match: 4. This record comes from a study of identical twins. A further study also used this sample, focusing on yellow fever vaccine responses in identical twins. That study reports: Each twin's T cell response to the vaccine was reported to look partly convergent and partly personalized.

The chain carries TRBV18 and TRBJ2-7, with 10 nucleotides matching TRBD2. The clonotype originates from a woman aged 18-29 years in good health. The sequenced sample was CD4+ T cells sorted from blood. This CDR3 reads CASSPPGTSAPYEQYF. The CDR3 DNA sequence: TGTGCCAGCTCACCACCGGGGACTAGCGCACCCTACGAGCAGTACTTC.